This T cell receptor beta chain originates from a study of cytomegalovirus exposure and HLA in healthy donors. The PCR made use of 60 Vbeta and 13 Jbeta primers. The assay was immunoSEQ multiplex PCR, and TCRdb's table has in-frame clones only and misses some. The sample contains around 150,000 clones, just under 85% of which appear only once. Findings and limits, study-wide: The study designated around 150 TCR beta chains cytomegalovirus-associated.

A remark on this clone: Its antigen is currently unknown. This same CDR3 is encoded by further DNA sequences in the sample.

Trimming removed 1 base from V and 4 bases from J, with 8 bases in between. This CDR3 contains 13 residues. The V gene's germline CDR1 is SGHTS and CDR2 YDEGEE. The J gene is TRBJ1-2, the V gene TRBV5-8, with D tentatively TRBD1 (6 bases). Material for sequencing was PBMCs. This receptor was identified in a young man in good health and CMV-seropositive. CDR3 nucleotide sequence: TGTGCCAGCAGCTTGCAGGGGTCCTATGGCTACACCTTC. This codes for CASSLQGSYGYTF. Filled out from reference TRBV5-8 and TRBJ1-2, the complete variable domain reads EAGVTQSPTHLIKTRGQQATLRCSPISGHTSVYWYQQALGLGLQFLLWYDEGEERNRGNFPPRFSGRQFPNYSSELNVNALELEDSALYLCASSLQGSYGYTFGSGTRLTVV.